The present T cell receptor beta chain was sequenced within a study of cytomegalovirus exposure and HLA in healthy donors. Study observations and caveats: Later genetic work tied a missense DCLRE1C variant to beta-chain V and J trimming. The authors enumerated 150 to 200 TCR beta chains as linked to cytomegalovirus.

The study ran its PCR with 60 Vbeta and 13 Jbeta primers. In the study's own analysis: A later analysis counted 80 million or so unique TCR beta chains, about 10 million shared. Measured with immunoSEQ multiplex PCR; TCRdb has only the in-frame clones, and not every one. V and J calls and clone size follow that table, whereas D and trimming were derived from the DNA. The table lists 180,000 or so clones, 80% to 90% of them singletons. Notes on this clone: Antigen specificity is unknown.

The sample taken for sequencing was PBMCs. This clonotype was sampled from a woman aged 18-29 years in good health and CMV-seronegative.

As DNA, the CDR3 is TGTGCCAGCTCACCACTCAGACAGGACAATGAGCAGTTCTTC. Its translation: CASSPLRQDNEQFF. The chain employs TRBV18 and TRBJ2-1, with D maybe TRBD1 (6 bases). Deletions cut 1 base from V and 5 bases from J, with 9 bases between. The CDR3 runs 14 residues. Germline V gene lookup returns CDR1 KGHSH and CDR2 LQKENI.